This is a list of T cell receptor beta chains from one sample in a study of early T cells in non-severe SARS-CoV-2 infection. TCRdb re-derived calls from the 5' RACE reads in MiXCR, one entry per CDR3 protein. The repertoire includes tens of thousands of distinct CDR3 sequences, approximately 9% of them detected once, and approximately 18% sits in the top ten. The sequenced sample was whole blood. All receptors derive from an adult who was a healthcare worker with PCR-confirmed SARS-CoV-2 infection or an uninfected control (not recorded which). Both conserved end residues are trimmed from each CDR3. A D gene is named only where the DNA matches it firmly.

TRBV7-9,-,ASSLSVNSPLH
TRBV20-1,TRBD2,SPQLAGVNTGELF
TRBV9,-,ASSVVLGGELF
TRBV7-9,-,ASSPLAVSYNEQF
TRBV5-6,-,ASSLVDHTDTQY
TRBV6-2/TRBV6-3,TRBD1,ASSWGTGGHPNQPQH
TRBV30,-,ASRTSTDTQY
TRBV28,-,ASSLSPASVAKNIQY
TRBV29-1,-,SVEKGEQY
TRBV28,-,ASSDSSSRGYT
TRBV12-3/TRBV12-4,-,ASSLGLASETQY
TRBV28,-,ASSSTLNEQF
TRBV7-9,-,ASSPPQAKNIQY
TRBV12-3/TRBV12-4,TRBD1,ASSLGGTGYEKLF
TRBV6-2/TRBV6-3,-,ASRFTPGGLGQANTEAF
TRBV20-1,-,SADDIPRPTDTQY
TRBV12-3/TRBV12-4,TRBD1,ASSSDRKSYEQY
TRBV20-1,-,SANLRPQH
TRBV6-1,TRBD1,ASSPPRTGMIGELF
TRBV29-1,TRBD2,SARTGTSKLYEQF
TRBV6-5,-,ATRFGYGTDTQY
TRBV2,-,ASSRDGYNSPLH
TRBV6-2/TRBV6-3,-,ASTTWDGQPQH
TRBV7-2,-,ASSLRRGRLAEAF
TRBV5-1,-,ASSLRRAKGNEQF
TRBV28,-,ASSLRVWYQETQY
TRBV6-2/TRBV6-3,-,ASRVMAPGSTEAF
TRBV6-2/TRBV6-3,TRBD1,ASSHNPGQNTYNEQF
TRBV7-9,TRBD1,ASSSTRQGALYNEQF
TRBV21-1,-,ASSKGASGTFYNEQF
TRBV18,-,ASSPPSMETQY
TRBV20-1,-,SARLALDQPQH
TRBV29-1,-,SVEVPSDAYYYEQY
TRBV5-1,TRBD1,ASRKGTGVNYNEQF
TRBV19,-,ASSPRGQGPYNEQF
TRBV7-2,-,ASSLGVGPRDTQY
TRBV7-2,-,ASSLGGPDEQY
TRBV27,TRBD2,ASSFLATSGYNEQF
TRBV28,-,ASVADYGYT
TRBV7-2,-,ASSLSDRLRAF
TRBV19,TRBD2,ASSIDRLAGGAPNTGELF
TRBV7-6,-,ASSPFSGASTDTQY
TRBV5-4,TRBD2,ASSSSTGTIYEQY
TRBV7-9,-,ASSFRTLNQNTGELF
TRBV20-1,-,SASRRGVYENEQF
TRBV3-1,-,ASSQLDTQY
TRBV14,-,ASSPGSYNEQF
TRBV12-3/TRBV12-4,TRBD1,ASRADDRGNQPQH
TRBV27,-,ASRGVGYQETQY
TRBV25-1,-,ASSESKGLNSPLH
TRBV29-1,TRBD1,SVVGQGAEGYT
TRBV7-4,TRBD2,ASSLKREGLGDTQY
TRBV28,TRBD1,ASNRPGTGALRSEAF
TRBV29-1,-,SVPSGDQETQY
TRBV29-1,-,SVDFNYNEQF